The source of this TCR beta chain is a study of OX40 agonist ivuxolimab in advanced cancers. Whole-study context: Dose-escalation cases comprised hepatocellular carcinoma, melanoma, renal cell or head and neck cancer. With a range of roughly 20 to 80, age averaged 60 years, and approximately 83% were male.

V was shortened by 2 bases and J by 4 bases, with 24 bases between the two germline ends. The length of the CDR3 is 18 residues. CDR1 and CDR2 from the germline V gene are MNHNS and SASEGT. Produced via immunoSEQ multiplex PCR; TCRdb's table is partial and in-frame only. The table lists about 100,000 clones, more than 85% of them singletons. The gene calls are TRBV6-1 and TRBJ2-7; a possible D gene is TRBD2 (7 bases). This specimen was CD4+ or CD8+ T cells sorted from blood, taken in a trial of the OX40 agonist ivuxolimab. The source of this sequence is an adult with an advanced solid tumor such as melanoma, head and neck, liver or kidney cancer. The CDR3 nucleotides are TGTGCCAGCAGTGAATGGGTCACTCGGGGGGCTAAGGGATACGAGCAGTACTTC. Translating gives CASSEWVTRGAKGYEQYF.